The 22 T cell receptor beta chains below all came from one sample that was sequenced in a study of blood T cell repertoires in COVID-19. The protocol was immunoSEQ multiplex PCR, while the TCRdb copy is restricted to in-frame clones and leaves out a portion. Among 140,000 to 150,000 clones listed, around 78% were seen once. Sequencing used peripheral blood. Source of these receptors: a woman aged 55 to 70 with acute or convalescent COVID-19.

The rearrangement uses TRBV28 and TRBJ1-2, with D unresolved. Per germline, CDR1 MDHEN and CDR2 SYDVKM. With 3 bases removed from V and 5 bases from J, the gap between germline ends came to 10 bases. The CDR3 consists of 13 residues. The CDR3 DNA sequence: TGTGCCAGCAGTTTGACGGCGGATTATGGCTACACCTTC. The encoded protein is CASSLTADYGYTF.

This sequence joins TRBV7-9 and TRBJ2-5; D ambiguous. This CDR3 region has 12 residues. Per the germline V gene, CDR1 is SEHNR and CDR2 is FQNEAQ (reference sequence). V was clipped by 2 bases and J by 4 bases, with 5 bases between them. The CDR3 here is CASSLFVETQYF. For the CDR3, the DNA is TGTGCCAGCAGCTTATTCGTAGAGACCCAGTACTTC. Complete variable domain (other parts from reference TRBV7-9 and TRBJ2-5): DTGVSQNPRHKITKRGQNVTFRCDPISEHNRLYWYRQTLGQGPEFLTYFQNEAQLEKSRLLSDRFSAERPKGSFSTLEIQRTEQGDSAMYLCASSLFVETQYFGPGTRLLVL.

This chain connects TRBV19 to TRBJ2-7; tentatively, D is TRBD2 (6 bases). Germline lookup yields CDR1 LNHDA and CDR2 SQIVND (reference sequence). V lost 1 base and J lost 3, with 10 bases in between. CDR3 length: 14 residues. The CDR3 region has the DNA TGTGCCAGTAGTATAGCGGGACTCAACTACGAGCAGTACTTC. As protein: CASSIAGLNYEQYF.

The chain joins TRBV2 to TRBJ1-2, with a tentative D call TRBD1 (5 bases). In germline, CDR1 is SNHLY, CDR2 FYNNEI. This CDR3 is 12 amino acids long. V was clipped by 10 bases and J by 4 bases, with 13 bases between them. CDR3 protein: CATKETAYGYTF. Written as DNA, the CDR3 is TGTGCCACAAAGGAGACAGCCTATGGCTACACCTTC.

This chain links TRBV11-2 with TRBJ2-1; a weak D match, TRBD2 (5 bases). The V end lost 5 bases, the J end lost 9 bases, and 14 bases lay between the germline ends. Germline CDR1 SGHAT, CDR2 FQNNGV. This CDR3 contains 13 residues. CDR3 sequence: CASSPRTRAEQFF. DNA of the CDR3: TGTGCCAGCAGCCCCCGTACTAGGGCTGAGCAGTTCTTC.

The chain recombines TRBV30 with TRBJ1-2, with D possibly being TRBD1 (6 bases). This CDR3 has 13 amino acids. Trimming pared 3 bases from V and 4 bases from J, leaving 12 bases between. Germline loops: CDR1 GTSNPN, CDR2 SVGIG (reference sequence). The DNA for the CDR3 is TGTGCCTGGAGAGGACAGTTTTTCTATGGCTACACCTTC. It yields the protein CAWRGQFFYGYTF.

The rearrangement joins TRBV24-1 to TRBJ2-1, with TRBD1 matching over 10 bases. There are 15 residues in the CDR3. CDR1 and CDR2 from the germline V gene are KGHDR and SFDVKD. Trimming cost V 7 bases and J 1 base; bases outside gene matches: 3. The CDR3: CATRRTGGSYNEQFF. The DNA of the CDR3 is TGTGCCACCAGAAGGACAGGGGGGTCCTACAATGAGCAGTTCTTC.

The gene calls are TRBV5-1 and TRBJ1-6, with TRBD1 as a possible D gene (5 bases). The CDR3 runs 15 residues. V lost 4 bases to trimming and J lost 9 bases, with 17 bases between them. In germline, CDR1 is SGHRS, CDR2 YFSETQ. The CDR3 loop is CASSPGRTGGSPLHF. CDR3 DNA sequence: TGCGCCAGCAGCCCCGGACGGACCGGGGGTTCACCCCTCCACTTT.

This rearrangement joins TRBV19 to TRBJ2-7; a weak D match, TRBD2 (5 bases). This CDR3 contains 14 residues. Germline CDR1 and CDR2: LNHDA and SQIVND (reference sequence). Between the trimmed V and J ends, which lost 3 bases and 4 bases, there was a span of 13 bases. For the CDR3, the DNA is TGTGCCAGTAGTATGCGGGCGGGCCCTTACGAGCAGTACTTC. It specifies CASSMRAGPYEQYF.

This chain links TRBV28 with TRBJ2-7; 9 bases are a match to TRBD2. Germline loops: CDR1 MDHEN, CDR2 SYDVKM. CDR3 length: 15 residues. With 7 bases clipped from V and 5 bases from J, the junction kept 12 bases outside the gene matches. CDR3 protein: CASIKAGTSFNEQYF. CDR3 nucleotides: TGTGCCAGCATCAAAGCCGGGACTAGCTTCAACGAGCAGTACTTC. The full variable domain, its missing parts supplied by reference TRBV28 and TRBJ2-7, is DVKVTQSSRYLVKRTGEKVFLECVQDMDHENMFWYRQDPGLGLRLIYFSYDVKMKEKGDIPEGYSVSREKKERFSLILESASTNQTSMYLCASIKAGTSFNEQYFGPGTRLTVT.

This clone was recorded a few times. This rearrangement joins TRBV7-8 to TRBJ2-2; TRBD2 agrees at 15 bases. V gave up 5 bases and J gave up 5 bases; unmatched junction bases: 6. This CDR3 is built from 17 residues. Germline loops: CDR1 SGHVS, CDR2 FQNEAQ. CDR3 in amino acids: CASSRGLAGGQTGELFF. The CDR3 DNA reads as TGTGCCAGCAGCCGGGGACTAGCGGGAGGACAAACCGGGGAGCTGTTTTTT.

This sequence joins TRBV19 and TRBJ2-6; maybe TRBD2 (5 bases). The CDR3 is made up of 15 amino acids. V lost 3 bases to trimming and J lost 0 bases, with 6 bases between them. Germline lookup yields CDR1 LNHDA and CDR2 SQIVND (reference sequence). CDR3 DNA sequence: TGTGCCAGTAGTATTGGGAGCTCTGGGGCCAACGTCCTGACTTTC. Protein product: CASSIGSSGANVLTF. The full variable domain, its missing parts supplied by reference TRBV19 and TRBJ2-6, is DGGITQSPKYLFRKEGQNVTLSCEQNLNHDAMYWYRQDPGQGLRLIYYSQIVNDFQKGDIAEGYSVSREKKESFPLTVTSAQKNPTAFYLCASSIGSSGANVLTFGAGSRLTVL.

This chain links TRBV10-3 with TRBJ1-1; D gene unclear. This CDR3 has 14 residues. The germline gives CDR1 ENHRY, CDR2 SYGVKD. V lost 8 bases and J 1 base, leaving 14 bases between the germline ends. The chain's CDR3 is CAISHIGGNTEAFF. In nucleotides, the CDR3 is TGTGCCATCTCGCATATAGGAGGGAACACTGAAGCTTTCTTT.

The J gene is TRBJ2-7, the V gene TRBV29-1; 7 bases are a match to TRBD1. Germline trimming cut 4 bases from V and 6 bases from J; bases unmatched to any gene: 6. The CDR3 contains 12 residues. The germline gives CDR1 SQVTM, CDR2 ANQGSEA. The CDR3 reads CSVGQGSLEQYF. For the CDR3, the DNA is TGCAGCGTTGGACAGGGTTCCCTCGAGCAGTACTTC.

The genes are TRBV3-1 (or the pseudogene TRBV3-2) and TRBJ2-1, with D possibly being TRBD1 (6 bases). The germline V gene has CDR1 LGHDT and CDR2 YNNKEL (reference sequence). CDR3 length: 20 amino acids. The V end lost 3 bases, the J end lost 5 bases, and 29 bases lay between the germline ends. CDR3 protein: CASSHSHIGTLQTTHNEQFF. CDR3 in DNA: TGTGCCAGCAGCCATAGTCATATTGGGACATTACAGACGACCCACAATGAGCAGTTCTTC.

This clone has more than one count but fewer than ten. This chain joins TRBV21-1 and TRBJ2-7; TRBD1, the D gene given by the table, was not confirmed from the DNA. TRBV21-1 constitutes a pseudogene. This CDR3 has 13 amino acids. CDR3 sequence (DNA): TGTACCCTCCGGGACAGGGGGCCCTACGAGCAGTACTTC. As protein: CTLRDRGPYEQYF.

This clone was observed a single time. The chain is built from TRBV27 and TRBJ2-1; 8 bases match TRBD1. Per the germline V gene, CDR1 is MNHEY and CDR2 is SMNVEV (reference sequence). The CDR3 extends over 16 amino acids. Trimming took 2 bases from V and 4 from J; bases not matched to a gene: 7. CDR3 loop: CASSLQGAIGYNEQFF. CDR3 DNA sequence: TGTGCCAGCAGTTTACAGGGGGCTATAGGGTACAATGAGCAGTTCTTC.

V gene TRBV7-8 combines with J gene TRBJ1-4, with TRBD1 identical over 9 bases. J gave up 10 bases and V 0 bases, and 0 bases lay outside the gene matches. Looked up from germline, CDR1 is SGHVS and CDR2 is FQNEAQ. CDR3 length: 13 residues. The CDR3 DNA follows: TGTGCCAGCAGCTTAGCGGGACAGGGAAAACTGTTTTTT. Translation: CASSLAGQGKLFF.

The gene calls are TRBV28 and TRBJ1-1; D gene unclear. The CDR3 sequence is 13 residues long. In germline, CDR1 is MDHEN, CDR2 SYDVKM. The germline V and J ends were trimmed by 3 bases and 6 bases, with 11 bases remaining between them. CDR3: CASSFGVAPEAFF. For the CDR3, the DNA is TGTGCCAGCAGTTTCGGGGTAGCCCCTGAAGCTTTCTTT.

This chain uses TRBV28 with TRBJ1-4, with TRBD1 matching 11 bases. The CDR3 is 16 amino acids. In germline, CDR1 is MDHEN, CDR2 SYDVKM. J lost 5 bases, V lost 6 bases, and 8 bases had no gene match. The CDR3 spells CASSLGQGARNEKLFF. CDR3 nucleotide sequence: TGTGCCAGCAGCCTAGGACAGGGGGCGCGGAATGAAAAACTGTTTTTT. The full variable domain, its missing parts supplied by reference TRBV28 and TRBJ1-4, is DVKVTQSSRYLVKRTGEKVFLECVQDMDHENMFWYRQDPGLGLRLIYFSYDVKMKEKGDIPEGYSVSREKKERFSLILESASTNQTSMYLCASSLGQGARNEKLFFGSGTQLSVL.

The chain links TRBV28 to TRBJ1-2; D is unresolved. V was trimmed by 3 bases and J by 8 bases, leaving 7 bases between them. The CDR3 covers 11 residues. Germline loops: CDR1 MDHEN, CDR2 SYDVKM. DNA of the CDR3: TGTGCCAGCAGTTTCGTTGCGGGCTACACCTTC. Translated: CASSFVAGYTF.

This clone has only a few counts. This chain links TRBV28 with TRBJ1-2; possibly TRBD1 for D (6 bases). This CDR3 spans 15 amino acids. V lost 6 bases and J lost 5, with 19 bases in between. Germline CDR1 MDHEN, CDR2 SYDVKM. The CDR3 DNA is TGTGCCAGCAGCCCCGTCCTGGAGGGGGGGTATGGCTACACCTTC. Its translation: CASSPVLEGGYGYTF.